Each of the 13 T cell receptor beta chains below was sequenced from the same sample in a study of T-cell memory formation after mild COVID-19. TCRdb reprocessed the 5' RACE reads with MiXCR, giving one entry per CDR3 protein. The data contain roughly 250,000 distinct CDR3 sequences, 16% of them singletons. Input material: PBMCs or a T cell subset sorted from them (not recorded which). The receptor set was obtained from a man younger than 30 who had mild COVID-19 (a few samples of this study predate the infection). Cell type and time point are not known.

In its sample, this clonotype was seen a few times. The V call is TRBV10-3, the J call TRBJ1-2; 11 bases agree with TRBD1. Germline CDR1 and CDR2: ENHRY and SYGVKD. Trimming removed 10 bases from V and 3 bases from J; junction bases left unmatched: 4. The CDR3 runs to 13 residues. The CDR3 loop is CATVGQGDYGYTF. CDR3 DNA: TGTGCCACTGTGGGACAGGGGGACTATGGCTACACCTTC.

This clonotype showed up many times. V usage is TRBV4-1 and J usage is TRBJ2-1; TRBD1 is a possible D gene (6 bases). Trimming pared 6 bases from V and 8 bases from J, leaving 17 bases between. The CDR3 runs 14 residues. Germline CDR1 MGHRA, CDR2 YSYEKL. CDR3 region: CASRAPFRGHEQFF. The CDR3 nucleotides read TGCGCCAGCAGGGCACCTTTCAGGGGACATGAGCAGTTCTTC.

This clonotype was seen a handful of times. The chain couples TRBV28 to TRBJ2-2, with D possibly matching TRBD2 (5 bases). Germline values: CDR1 MDHEN, CDR2 SYDVKM. The CDR3 is 13 amino acids. V was trimmed by 2 bases and J by 6 bases, leaving 7 bases between them. The CDR3 sequence is CASSLGGPGELFF. For the CDR3, the DNA is TGTGCCAGCAGTTTAGGAGGACCCGGGGAGCTGTTTTTT.

The chain is built from TRBV7-2 and TRBJ2-7, with a possible D match to TRBD1 (5 bases). The CDR3 covers 12 residues. The V gene's germline CDR1 is SGHTA and CDR2 FQGNSA. Trimming took 5 bases from V and 9 from J, leaving 14 bases between them. This CDR3 is CASSVTRQRQYF. The DNA of the CDR3 is TGTGCCAGCAGCGTAACCCGACAGAGGCAGTACTTC.

This clonotype was detected only a few times. The chain combines TRBV6-5 with TRBJ2-1; no clear D. The CDR3 length is 14 residues. Germline V gene lookup returns CDR1 MNHEY and CDR2 SVGAGI. Between the trimmed V and J ends, which lost 2 bases and 3 bases, there was a span of 8 bases. The CDR3: CASSYGLGYNEQFF. CDR3 DNA sequence: TGTGCCAGCAGTTACGGGTTAGGCTACAATGAGCAGTTCTTC.

The V gene is TRBV7-3, the J gene TRBJ2-2, with D perhaps TRBD2 (6 bases). The CDR3 spans 14 residues. Trimming removed 5 bases at V and 2 bases at J, with 9 bases between. From germline, CDR1 is SGHTA and CDR2 FQGTGA. The CDR3 coding sequence is TGTGCCAGCAGCGGGGGGACCAACACCGGGGAGCTGTTTTTT. This gives the protein CASSGGTNTGELFF.

This chain links TRBV11-2 with TRBJ1-5, with D unresolved. Germline V gene lookup returns CDR1 SGHAT and CDR2 FQNNGV. The CDR3 has 14 amino acids. Trimming shortened V by 2 bases and J by 5 bases, and 10 bases separated the two germline ends. In DNA, the CDR3 is TGTGCCAGCAGCTTAAGTCCCGGCGATCAGCCCCAGCATTTT. This translates into CASSLSPGDQPQHF.

This clonotype was observed a few times. The J gene is TRBJ2-7, the V gene TRBV4-2, with 10 bases aligning to TRBD2. The CDR3 sequence is 15 residues long. J lost 3 bases, V lost 0 bases, and 2 bases had no gene match. Germline V gene lookup returns CDR1 LGHNA and CDR2 YNFKEQ. CDR3 coding DNA: TGTGCCAGCAGCCAAGATTTAGCGGGGGGCTACGAGCAGTACTTC. Protein sequence: CASSQDLAGGYEQYF.

This sequence joins TRBV6-5 and TRBJ2-1; a weak D match, TRBD1 (5 bases). The CDR3 length is 16 residues. The V gene lost 6 bases and the J gene lost 0 bases, with 15 bases spanning the gap. Germline CDR1 MNHEY, CDR2 SVGAGI. The CDR3 protein is CASSPRVSGSYNEQFF. Here the CDR3 DNA reads TGTGCCAGCAGCCCCAGGGTATCAGGCTCCTACAATGAGCAGTTCTTC.

This clonotype was seen more than once but under ten times. CDR3 in amino acids: CASSLLEGRTGELFF. The CDR3 DNA follows: TGCGCCAGCAGCTTGCTCGAGGGACGTACCGGGGAGCTGTTTTTT. V usage is TRBV5-1 and J usage is TRBJ2-2; D assignment may be TRBD1 or TRBD2 (5 bases each). The CDR3 totals 15 residues. The germline V and J ends were trimmed by 1 base and 5 bases, with 12 bases remaining between them. CDR1 is SGHRS and CDR2 is YFSETQ in the germline V gene.

The rearrangement uses TRBV6-2 or TRBV6-3 and TRBJ2-3; perhaps TRBD2 as D (6 bases). Germline V gene lookup returns CDR1 MNHEY and CDR2 SVGEGT. Trimming pared 4 bases from V and 3 bases from J, leaving 14 bases between. This CDR3 contains 15 residues. The CDR3 loop reads CASSLTRRGTDTQYF. The CDR3 nucleotides read TGTGCCAGCAGTTTGACTAGACGTGGGACAGATACGCAGTATTTT.

V and J are TRBV6-4 and TRBJ2-1; D is perhaps TRBD2 (7 bases). Trimming took 6 bases from V and 8 from J, leaving 17 bases between them. Germline V gives CDR1 MRHNA, CDR2 SNTAGT. This CDR3 is built from 14 residues. CDR3 residues: CASSSAGEGDEQFF. The CDR3 DNA reads as TGTGCCAGCAGCTCGGCGGGGGAGGGGGATGAGCAGTTCTTC.

The chain carries TRBV6-1 and TRBJ1-6; D perhaps matches TRBD1 (6 bases). The CDR3 covers 14 residues. Trimming removed 7 bases at V and 7 bases at J, with 14 bases between. Germline V lookup: CDR1 MNHNS, CDR2 SASEGT. In DNA form, the CDR3 reads TGTGCCAGCAACAGACAGGCAGGGAATTCACCCCTCCACTTT. Translated, it gives CASNRQAGNSPLHF.